This T cell receptor beta chain was documented in a study of cytomegalovirus exposure and HLA in healthy donors (TCRdb year 2017). Notes on the research overall: According to a later analysis, the approximately 130 validation repertoires were produced on the same platform as the 680 or so repertoires of the first cohort. Besides the first cohort of 666 subjects, a separate validation cohort made up of roughly 120 different subjects was used. High-throughput TCR immunosequencing, statistical association of individual TCRs with disease status, and machine learning were combined to predict cytomegalovirus infection status. The study was designed to test whether signatures of past pathogen exposure could be identified by cataloging public T cell receptors.

As for this clone: The target of this receptor is not known. No much larger clonotype is one base removed from it; base qualities were not supplied.

The library was built by means of the immunoSEQ multiplex PCR assay. Per the original workflow: To diagnose cytomegalovirus status from the catalog of TCR beta chain sequences, a statistical classification framework was built. In TCRdb, the immuneACCESS table is reduced to in-frame sequences with V and J assigned. These tables do not hold every clone; where another copy was compared, an unresolved V gene accounts for under half, and the others remain unexplained. Clone size and the V and J calls come from that table; the DNA yielded D and trimming. The table for this sample lists 130,000 or so clones; 89% of them were counted only once. Of the sample, around 3.1% falls within the top ten clones. Per the germline V gene, SGHTA is the CDR1 and FQGNSA is the CDR2. Trimming leaves V shorter by 5 bases and J shorter by 9 bases, with the junction holding 12 bases beyond the gene matches. The CDR3 goes from the cysteine to the phenylalanine over 16 residues. Only CDR3 DNA is held: 48 bases, read in frame from base 1.

Overall study outcomes, separate from this receptor: While some public TCRs were present in many individuals, most TCR sequences turned up only very rarely across donors. Of the cluster scores, 85% to 95% were above 0 in a later analysis, which found that TCRs clustered in the first cohort also tended to co-occur in the roughly 130 validation repertoires. The study gave a list of about 150 TCR beta chains associated with cytomegalovirus. According to the authors, the approach could potentially be generalized to other disease states and immunological phenotypes. The classifier was reported to diagnose cytomegalovirus status with high specificity and sensitivity in both the original cohort and the validation cohort. In vitro tests confirmed that a few of the cytomegalovirus-associated TCR beta chains recognize cytomegalovirus antigens. A later analysis had no HLA typing for the validation cohort, so co-occurrence there was scored across all 120 repertoires.

Separate from the roughly 630-subject first cohort, the validation cohort of about 110 subjects was the group to which the donors belonged. The receptor was isolated from a man younger than 40 in good health and CMV-seronegative. The chain employs TRBV7-2 and TRBJ2-5; 13 junctional bases match TRBD2. The sequenced sample consisted of PBMCs. CDR3 region: CASSESLAGGLGAQYF. The DNA sequence reads TGTGCCAGCAGCGAATCACTAGCGGGGGGGCTCGGGGCCCAGTACTTC.